The TCR beta chain under discussion was sequenced for a study of tissue T cells after allogeneic stem cell transplantation. The CDR3 length is 12 residues. CDR1 and CDR2 (germline): SQVVS, ANEGSEA. V was cut by 1 base and J by 4 bases, with 8 bases left in between. By proportion, this clone is large. Its specificity is not known. The genes and germline here are from mouse. The CDR3 extends 1 residue past the end of the read, so its final part is completed from the germline J gene. Assay: immunoSEQ multiplex PCR; the TCRdb copy retains only in-frame clones and omits some. The data hold a few thousand clones, with around half observed a single time. The study's findings and limits: Shared clones across patients were few; motif clustering revealed tissue-specific shared signatures.

Time point: mouse harvest day 14 after allogeneic transplant. The graft held 10^6 splenic CD5+ T cells and 10^7 T-cell-depleted bone marrow cells. This receptor was identified in a female BALB/c mouse given C57BL/6 T cells with graft-versus-host disease after an allogeneic hematopoietic cell transplant. This chain joins TRBV30 and TRBJ2-7; D may be TRBD1 (5 bases). Sequencing was carried out using gut tissue. CDR3 protein: CSSRGGQYEQYF. The sequenced CDR3 bases are TGTAGTTCTAGAGGCGGACAATATGAACAGTAC.